A single sample is the source of the 2 T cell receptor beta chains below, sequenced in a study of regulatory T cells in long-lasting Graves disease. CDR3-region Arm-PCR and iRepertoire HTBI primers produced the TCR beta libraries. TCRdb re-called the multiplex PCR reads through MiXCR, storing one row per CDR3 protein. The sample has around 420,000 distinct CDR3 sequences, around 15% seen once; the top ten hold 22%. Described time point: newly diagnosed GD, antithyroid drugs for less than 3 months. With RNA extracted from PBMCs as input, the TCR library was made. This specimen was peripheral blood mononuclear cells (PBMCs), taken at new diagnosis, from a patient treated with antithyroid drugs. The receptors originated from a female donor with Graves disease.

At least ten counts were recorded for this clonotype. The genes are TRBV27 and TRBJ1-1; weak D call: TRBD1 (6 bases). Germline lookup yields CDR1 MNHEY and CDR2 SMNVEV (reference sequence). The CDR3 has 15 residues. Deletions cut 6 bases from V and 2 bases from J, with 16 bases between. Here the CDR3 reads CASRPSTGSNTEAFF. In DNA form, the CDR3 reads TGTGCCAGCAGACCCTCAACAGGGTCCAACACTGAAGCTTTCTTT.

This clonotype was seen at least ten times. The rearrangement joins TRBV10-2 to TRBJ2-7; D not certain. The germline gives CDR1 WSHSY, CDR2 SAAADI. CDR3 length: 14 amino acids. Deletions cut 8 bases from V and 0 bases from J, with 14 bases between. The CDR3 DNA reads TGCGCCAGCTTCTCTTGGTGCTGCTCCTACGAGCAGTACTTC. Encoded protein: CASFSWCCSYEQYF.